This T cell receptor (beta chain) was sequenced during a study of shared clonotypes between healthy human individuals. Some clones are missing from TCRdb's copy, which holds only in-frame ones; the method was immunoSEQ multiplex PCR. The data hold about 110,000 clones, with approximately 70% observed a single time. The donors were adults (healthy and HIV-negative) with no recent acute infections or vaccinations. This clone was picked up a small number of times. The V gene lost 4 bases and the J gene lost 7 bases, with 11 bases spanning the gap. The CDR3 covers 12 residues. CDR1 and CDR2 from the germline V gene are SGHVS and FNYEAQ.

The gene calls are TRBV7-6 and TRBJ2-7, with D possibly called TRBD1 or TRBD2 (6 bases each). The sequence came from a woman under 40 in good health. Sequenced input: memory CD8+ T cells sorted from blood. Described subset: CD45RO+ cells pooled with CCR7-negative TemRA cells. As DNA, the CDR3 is TGTGCCAGCAGCTCTAGGGGGAGGGAGCAGTACTTC. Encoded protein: CASSSRGREQYF. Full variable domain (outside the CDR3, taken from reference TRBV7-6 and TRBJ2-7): GAGVSQSPRYKVTKRGQDVALRCDPISGHVSLYWYRQALGQGPEFLTYFNYEAQQDKSGLPNDRFSAERPEGSISTLTIQRTEQRDSAMYRCASSSRGREQYFGPGTRLTVT.